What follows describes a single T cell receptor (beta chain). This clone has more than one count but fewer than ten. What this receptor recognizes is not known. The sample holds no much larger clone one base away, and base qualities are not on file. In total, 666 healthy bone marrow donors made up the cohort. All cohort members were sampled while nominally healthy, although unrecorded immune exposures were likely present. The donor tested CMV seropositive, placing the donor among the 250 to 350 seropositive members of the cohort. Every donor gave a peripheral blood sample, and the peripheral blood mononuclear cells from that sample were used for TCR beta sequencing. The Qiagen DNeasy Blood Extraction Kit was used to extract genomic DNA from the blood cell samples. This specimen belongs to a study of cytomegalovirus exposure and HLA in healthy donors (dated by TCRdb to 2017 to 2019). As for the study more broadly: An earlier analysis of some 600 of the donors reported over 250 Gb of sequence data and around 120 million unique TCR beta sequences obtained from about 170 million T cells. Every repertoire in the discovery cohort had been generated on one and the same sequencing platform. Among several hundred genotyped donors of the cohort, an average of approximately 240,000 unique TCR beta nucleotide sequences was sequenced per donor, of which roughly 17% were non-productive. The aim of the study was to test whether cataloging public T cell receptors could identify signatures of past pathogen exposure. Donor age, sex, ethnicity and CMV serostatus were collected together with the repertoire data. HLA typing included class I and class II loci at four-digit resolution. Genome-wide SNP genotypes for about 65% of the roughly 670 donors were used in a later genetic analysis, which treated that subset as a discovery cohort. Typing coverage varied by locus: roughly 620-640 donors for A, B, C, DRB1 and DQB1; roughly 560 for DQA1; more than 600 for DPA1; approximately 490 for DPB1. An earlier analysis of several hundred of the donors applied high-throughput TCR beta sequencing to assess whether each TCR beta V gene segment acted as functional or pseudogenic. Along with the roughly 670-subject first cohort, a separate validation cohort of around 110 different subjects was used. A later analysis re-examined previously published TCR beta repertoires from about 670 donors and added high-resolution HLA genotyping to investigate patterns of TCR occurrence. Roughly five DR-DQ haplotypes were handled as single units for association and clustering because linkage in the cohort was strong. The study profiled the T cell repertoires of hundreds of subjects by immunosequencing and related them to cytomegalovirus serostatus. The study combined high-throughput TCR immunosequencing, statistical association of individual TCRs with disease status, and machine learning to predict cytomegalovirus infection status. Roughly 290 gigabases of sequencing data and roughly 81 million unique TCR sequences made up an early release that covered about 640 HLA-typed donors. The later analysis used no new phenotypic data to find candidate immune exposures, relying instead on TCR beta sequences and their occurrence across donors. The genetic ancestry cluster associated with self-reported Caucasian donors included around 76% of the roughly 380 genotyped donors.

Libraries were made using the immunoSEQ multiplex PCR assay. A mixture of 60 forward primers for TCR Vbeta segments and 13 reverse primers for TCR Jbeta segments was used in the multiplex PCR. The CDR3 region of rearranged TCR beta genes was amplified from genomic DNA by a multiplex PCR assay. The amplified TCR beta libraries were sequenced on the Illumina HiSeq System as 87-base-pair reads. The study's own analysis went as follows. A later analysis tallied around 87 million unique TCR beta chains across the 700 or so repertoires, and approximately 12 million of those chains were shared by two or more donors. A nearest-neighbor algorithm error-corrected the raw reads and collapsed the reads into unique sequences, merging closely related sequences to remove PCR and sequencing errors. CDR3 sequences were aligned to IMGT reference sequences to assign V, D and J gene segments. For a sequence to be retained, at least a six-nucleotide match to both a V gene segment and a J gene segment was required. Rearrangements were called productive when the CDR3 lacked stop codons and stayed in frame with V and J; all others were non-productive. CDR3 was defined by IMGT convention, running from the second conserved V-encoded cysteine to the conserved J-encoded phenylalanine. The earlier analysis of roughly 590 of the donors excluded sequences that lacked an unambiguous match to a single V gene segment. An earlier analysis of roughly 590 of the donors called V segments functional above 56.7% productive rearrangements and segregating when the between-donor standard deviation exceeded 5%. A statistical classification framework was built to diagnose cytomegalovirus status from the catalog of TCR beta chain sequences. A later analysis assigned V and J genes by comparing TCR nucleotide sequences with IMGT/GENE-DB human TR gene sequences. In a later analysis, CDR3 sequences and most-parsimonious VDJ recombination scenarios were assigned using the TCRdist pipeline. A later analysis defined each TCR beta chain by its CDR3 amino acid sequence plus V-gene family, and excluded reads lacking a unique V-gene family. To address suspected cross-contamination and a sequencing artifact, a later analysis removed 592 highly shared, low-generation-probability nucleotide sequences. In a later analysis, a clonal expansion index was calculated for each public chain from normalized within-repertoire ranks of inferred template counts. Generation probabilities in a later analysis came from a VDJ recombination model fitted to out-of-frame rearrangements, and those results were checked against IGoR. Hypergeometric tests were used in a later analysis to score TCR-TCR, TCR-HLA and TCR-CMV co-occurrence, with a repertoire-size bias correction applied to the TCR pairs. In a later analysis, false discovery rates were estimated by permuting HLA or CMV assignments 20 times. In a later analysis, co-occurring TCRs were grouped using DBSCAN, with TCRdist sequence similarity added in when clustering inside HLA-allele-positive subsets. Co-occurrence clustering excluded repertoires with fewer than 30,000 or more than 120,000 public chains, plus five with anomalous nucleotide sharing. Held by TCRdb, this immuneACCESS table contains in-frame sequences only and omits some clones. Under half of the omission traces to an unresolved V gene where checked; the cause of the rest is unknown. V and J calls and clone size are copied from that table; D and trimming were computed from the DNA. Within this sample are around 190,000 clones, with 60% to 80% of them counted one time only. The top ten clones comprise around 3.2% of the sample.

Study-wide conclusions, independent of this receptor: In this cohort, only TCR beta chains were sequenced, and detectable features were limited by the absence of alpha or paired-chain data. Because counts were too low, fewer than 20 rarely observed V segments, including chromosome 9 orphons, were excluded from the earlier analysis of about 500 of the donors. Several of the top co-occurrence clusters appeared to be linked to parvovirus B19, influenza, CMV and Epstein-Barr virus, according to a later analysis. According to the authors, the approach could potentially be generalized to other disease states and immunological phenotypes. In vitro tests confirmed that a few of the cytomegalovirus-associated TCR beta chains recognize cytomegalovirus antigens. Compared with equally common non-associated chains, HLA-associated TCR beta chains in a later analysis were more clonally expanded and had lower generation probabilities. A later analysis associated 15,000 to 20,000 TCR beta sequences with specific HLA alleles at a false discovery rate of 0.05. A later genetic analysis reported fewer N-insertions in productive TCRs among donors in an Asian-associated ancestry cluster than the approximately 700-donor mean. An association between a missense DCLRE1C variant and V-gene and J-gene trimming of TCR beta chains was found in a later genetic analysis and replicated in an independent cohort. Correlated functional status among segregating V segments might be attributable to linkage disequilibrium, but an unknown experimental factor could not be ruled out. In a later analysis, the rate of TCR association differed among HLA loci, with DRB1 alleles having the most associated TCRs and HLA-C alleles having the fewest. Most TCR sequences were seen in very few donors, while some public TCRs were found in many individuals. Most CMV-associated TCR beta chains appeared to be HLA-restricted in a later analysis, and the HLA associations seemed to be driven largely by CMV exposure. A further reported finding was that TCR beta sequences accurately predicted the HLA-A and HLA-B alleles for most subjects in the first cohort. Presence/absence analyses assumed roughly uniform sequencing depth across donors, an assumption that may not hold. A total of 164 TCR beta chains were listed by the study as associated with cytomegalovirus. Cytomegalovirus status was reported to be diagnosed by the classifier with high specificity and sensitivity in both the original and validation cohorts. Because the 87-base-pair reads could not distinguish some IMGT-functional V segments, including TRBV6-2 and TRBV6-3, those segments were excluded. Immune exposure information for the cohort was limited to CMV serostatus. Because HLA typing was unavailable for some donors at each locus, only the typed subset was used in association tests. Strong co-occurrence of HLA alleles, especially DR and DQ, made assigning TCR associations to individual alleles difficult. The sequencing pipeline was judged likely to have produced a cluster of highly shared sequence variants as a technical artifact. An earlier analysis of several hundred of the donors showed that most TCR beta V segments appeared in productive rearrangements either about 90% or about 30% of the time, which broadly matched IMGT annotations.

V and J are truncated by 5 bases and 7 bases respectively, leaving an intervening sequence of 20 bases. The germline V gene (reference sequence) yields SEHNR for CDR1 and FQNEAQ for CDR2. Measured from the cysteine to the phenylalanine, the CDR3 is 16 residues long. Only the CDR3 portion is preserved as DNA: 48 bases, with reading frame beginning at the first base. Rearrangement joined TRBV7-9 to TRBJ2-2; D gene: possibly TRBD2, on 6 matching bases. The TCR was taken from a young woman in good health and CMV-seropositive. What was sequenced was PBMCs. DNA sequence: TGTGCCAGCAGCCCTACTTTGCGGGAACAAGACGGGGAGCTGTTTTTT. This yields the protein CASSPTLREQDGELFF.